The TCR beta chain under discussion was sequenced for a study of human T cells and chemical hapten exposure. Specified time point: patch test 2, 6 weeks after DPC sensitization. Treatment of the sample: therapeutic diphenylcyclopropenone sensitization with weekly scalp DPC. In every case, blood was obtained before the patch test was applied. TCRdb recomputed calls from the RACE reads with MiXCR, one row per CDR3 protein. The sample includes about 350,000 distinct CDR3 sequences, roughly 6.3% of them seen just once. Germline V gene sequence: CDR1 SQVTM, CDR2 ANQGSEA. Trimming shortened V by 4 bases and J by 0 bases, and 5 bases separated the two germline ends. CDR3 length: 12 residues. Study results and caveats: PT1 expanded TCR counts and patch test score were linked, and their correlation was positive.

This clonotype showed up many times. The antigen is undetermined. Sample: whole blood, taken in connection with sensitization to the hapten diphenylcyclopropenone (DPC). This receptor was identified in a woman aged 18-29 years with alopecia areata. Some clones in this sample may be carry-over from other donors' samples. The J gene is TRBJ2-3, the V gene TRBV29-1; D is ambiguous. The CDR3 is CSVAGSTDTQYF. The CDR3 DNA follows: TGCAGCGTTGCTGGGAGCACAGATACGCAGTATTTT.